Here is one T cell receptor (beta chain) with its context. Its antigen is currently unknown. Execution of the assay was at deep level. Replicate sorted-subset PCRs were loaded with around 200 ng DNA, 31,000 or so T cell genomes. Libraries were prepared by immunoSEQ multiplex PCR; TCRdb keeps only in-frame clonotypes and omits some of them. The data hold some 1.5 million clones, with roughly 98% observed a single time. The CDR3 length is 18 residues. The data were obtained in a study of shared clonotypes between healthy human individuals. Study results and caveats: Despite large depth, sorted-subset datasets appeared incompletely sequenced. Clonotypes which were not shared had lower generation probabilities than clonotypes that all four donors shared.

The sample taken for sequencing was naive CD4+ T cells sorted from blood. Subset in this sample: CD45RA+ positively selected. The V call is TRBV12-2, the J call TRBJ1-2; the table gives TRBD1 as D, unverified against the DNA. TRBV12-2 represents a pseudogene. The sequence was collected from a man aged 25 to 45 in good health. The CDR3 region has the DNA TGTGCAAGTCGCTTAGTAGTCATACCAGGACAGGGTCTCTATGGCTACACCTTC. This encodes CASRLVVIPGQGLYGYTF.